In its sample, the clone carrying this T cell receptor beta chain ranks as large (0.1 to 1%). Its cognate antigen is unknown. Per the germline V gene, CDR1 is SNHLY and CDR2 is FYNNEI. V was cut by 4 bases and J by 4 bases, with 13 bases left in between. This CDR3 comprises 14 residues. This record comes from a study of neoadjuvant anti-PD-1 for oral cavity cancer. Turning to the study itself: Nivolumab at 3 mg/kg was mostly given biweekly, three to four doses, pre-surgery. Non-progressing patients received a fourth nivolumab dose near day 43, then surgery on days 50-56. Findings and limits, study-wide: Higher pretreatment blood Treg/Th17 ratios correlated with higher pretreatment blood and lower post-treatment tumor TCRbeta clonality. TCR analyses covered only three patients per response group.

Clones were sequenced by immunoSEQ multiplex PCR, and TCRdb holds only the in-frame ones, with some missing. This sample has tens of thousands of clones, with 30% to 40% found just once. The time point denotes: after neoadjuvant nivolumab, at surgical resection. The sequencing used tumor tissue, collected after nivolumab (anti-PD-1) treatment. The chain uses TRBV2 and TRBJ1-2; D may be TRBD1 (5 bases). The sequence came from a person between 40 and 79 years old with oral cavity squamous cell carcinoma. In nucleotides, the CDR3 is TGTGCCAGCAGTGTTACCGTGACAGTCTATGGCTACACCTTC. Translating gives CASSVTVTVYGYTF.